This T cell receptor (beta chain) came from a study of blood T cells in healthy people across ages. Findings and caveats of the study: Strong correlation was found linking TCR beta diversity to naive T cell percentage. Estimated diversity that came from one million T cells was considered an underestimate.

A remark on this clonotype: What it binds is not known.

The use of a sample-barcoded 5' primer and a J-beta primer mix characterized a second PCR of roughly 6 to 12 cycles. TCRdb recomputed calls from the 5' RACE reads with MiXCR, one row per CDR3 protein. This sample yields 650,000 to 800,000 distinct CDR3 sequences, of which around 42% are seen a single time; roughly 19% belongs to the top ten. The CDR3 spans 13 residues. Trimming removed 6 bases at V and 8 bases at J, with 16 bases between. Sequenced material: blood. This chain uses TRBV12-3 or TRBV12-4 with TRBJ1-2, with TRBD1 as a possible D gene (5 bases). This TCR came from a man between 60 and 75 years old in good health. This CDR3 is CASRTEGSYGYTF. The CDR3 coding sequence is TGTGCCAGCAGAACTGAGGGGTCTTACGGCTACACCTTC.